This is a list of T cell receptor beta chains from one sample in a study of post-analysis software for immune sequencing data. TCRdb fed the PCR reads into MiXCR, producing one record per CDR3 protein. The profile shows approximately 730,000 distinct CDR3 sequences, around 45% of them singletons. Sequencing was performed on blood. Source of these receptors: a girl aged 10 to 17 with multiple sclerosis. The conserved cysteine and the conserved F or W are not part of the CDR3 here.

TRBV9	ASSVVDYDDTQY
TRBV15	ATSKPTGDYETQY
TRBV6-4	ASSHHREAPLH
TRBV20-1	SANGQDVTKNIQY
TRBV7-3	ASSKEGQGINEQF
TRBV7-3	ASSSEREGVDEQF
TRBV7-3	ASSPKGTSGYNEQF
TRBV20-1	SLEGGGLNEQY
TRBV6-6	ASIGGTGKQETQY
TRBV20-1	SASAGEVEQY
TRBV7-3	ASSLYGRAADTQY
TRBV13	ASSPSGTEYEQY
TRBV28	ASGDRVGLGYT
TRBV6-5	ASSYSGRDGYT
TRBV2	ASSKRIRTGTQY
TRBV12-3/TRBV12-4	ASRRLNTEAF
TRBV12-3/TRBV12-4	ASSLQTSGRGETQY
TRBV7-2	ASSLDLAGFYNEQF
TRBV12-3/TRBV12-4	ASSIQGLQPQH
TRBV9	ASSVEGQGSYEQY
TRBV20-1	SATGTSGDKAYEQY
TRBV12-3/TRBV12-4	ASSLASGANVLT
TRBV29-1	SGGQVKFHEQF
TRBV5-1	ASSPDRRRYEQY
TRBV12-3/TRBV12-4	ASSQPGNEQY
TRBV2	ARRSSGANVLT
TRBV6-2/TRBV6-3	ASSYVRESFKDEQY
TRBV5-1	ASSLGLGNNEQY
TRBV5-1	ASSLGVTETQY
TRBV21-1	ASRPTEGATYEQY
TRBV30	AGLTAGRYRF
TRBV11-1	ASSERGANVLT
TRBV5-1	ASSDVGSSYEQY
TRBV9	ASSVKATDSPLH
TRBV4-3	ASSQEVTGGMNTEAF
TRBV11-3	ASSSGGSHEQY
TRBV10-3	AIRAGDSTDTQY
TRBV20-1	SAPKVQGWGAF
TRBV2	ASSERGLDYGYT
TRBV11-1	ASQREGNTGELF
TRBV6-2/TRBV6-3	ASGDYSYEQY
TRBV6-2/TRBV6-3	ASSYKAGEREQF
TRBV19	ASKQSSSTRTDTQY
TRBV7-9	ASSWGTSSLHNEQF
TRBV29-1	SGIAGVYNEQF
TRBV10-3	AIMGTEQD
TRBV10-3	AISESRDRGYEQY
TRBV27	ASSLLGGQTYEQY
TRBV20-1	SAPGIAGRGAYNEQF
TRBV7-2	ASSFRTVEAF
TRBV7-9	ASSFSGRRNTEAF
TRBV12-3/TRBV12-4	TSSLGSSYEQY